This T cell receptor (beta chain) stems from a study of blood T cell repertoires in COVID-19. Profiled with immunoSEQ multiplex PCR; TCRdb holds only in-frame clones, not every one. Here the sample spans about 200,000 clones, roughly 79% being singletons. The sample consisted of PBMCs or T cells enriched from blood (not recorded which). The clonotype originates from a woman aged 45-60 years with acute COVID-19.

Here the CDR3 DNA reads TGTGCCAGTACAATCGGGGCTGGAAACACCATATATTTT. It codes for CASTIGAGNTIYF. The chain joins TRBV19 to TRBJ1-3; D unclear. The CDR3 has 13 amino acids. The V gene's germline CDR1 is LNHDA and CDR2 SQIVND (reference sequence). The V end was cut by 7 bases, the J end by 2 bases, with 9 bases between.